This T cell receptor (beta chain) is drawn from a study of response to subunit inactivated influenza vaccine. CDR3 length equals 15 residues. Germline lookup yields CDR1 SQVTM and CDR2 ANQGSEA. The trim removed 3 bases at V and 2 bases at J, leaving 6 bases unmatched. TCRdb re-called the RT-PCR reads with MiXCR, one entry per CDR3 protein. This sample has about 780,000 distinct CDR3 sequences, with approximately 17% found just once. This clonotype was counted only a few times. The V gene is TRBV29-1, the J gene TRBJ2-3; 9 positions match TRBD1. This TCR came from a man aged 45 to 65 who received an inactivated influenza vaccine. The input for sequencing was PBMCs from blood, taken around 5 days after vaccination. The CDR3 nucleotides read TGCAGCGTTGACCGCTGGGACAGGGACACAGATACGCAGTATTTT. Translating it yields CSVDRWDRDTDTQYF.